This T cell receptor beta chain was observed in a study of T cells in localized non-small cell lung cancer. Study-wide results and caveats: Uninvolved adjacent lung showed higher T cell clonality than tumor. Paired adjacent lung recovered a median roughly 50 of the top 100 tumor clones. Sequencing was restricted to one tumor region; therefore, heterogeneity remains possible.

Clones were read by immunoSEQ multiplex PCR, and TCRdb kept only the in-frame ones, dropping some. The table has about 33,000 clones, around 80% seen once. To note about this clone: Its antigen is still unknown.

This receptor was taken from a male donor aged 60 or over with stage III squamous cell lung carcinoma. Material: peripheral blood, obtained before any cancer treatment.

CDR3 coding DNA: TGCGCCAGCAGCTTAGTGGGGTACGAGCAGTACTTC. It yields the protein CASSLVGYEQYF. The rearrangement links TRBV5-1 to TRBJ2-7; D unclear. Trimming pared 2 bases from V and 4 bases from J, leaving 7 bases between. This CDR3 region has 12 residues. Germline V lookup: CDR1 SGHRS, CDR2 YFSETQ.